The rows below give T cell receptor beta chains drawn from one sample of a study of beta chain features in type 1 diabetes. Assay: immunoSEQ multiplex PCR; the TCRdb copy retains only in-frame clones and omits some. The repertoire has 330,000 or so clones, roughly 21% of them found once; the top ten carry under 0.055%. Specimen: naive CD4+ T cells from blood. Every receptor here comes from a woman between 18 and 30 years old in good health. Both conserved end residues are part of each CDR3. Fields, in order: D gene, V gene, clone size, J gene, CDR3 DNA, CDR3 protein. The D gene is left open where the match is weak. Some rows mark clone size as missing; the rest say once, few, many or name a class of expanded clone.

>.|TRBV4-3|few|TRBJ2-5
TGCGCCAGCAGCCAAGATGTGGGCCGGGAGACCCAGTACTTC
CASSQDVGRETQYF
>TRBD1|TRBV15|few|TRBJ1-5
TGTGCCACCAGCAGAGTTCAGGGGGAAGATCAGCCCCAGCATTTT
CATSRVQGEDQPQHF
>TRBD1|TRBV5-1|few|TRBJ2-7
TGCGCCAGCAGCCTCCCACCAGGGGGCTTCCACGAGCAGTACTTC
CASSLPPGGFHEQYF
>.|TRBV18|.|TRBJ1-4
TGTGCCAGCTCACCCCCGGGAGAAAAACTGTTTTTT
CASSPPGEKLFF
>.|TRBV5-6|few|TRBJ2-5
TGTGCCAGCAGCCCCGTCGGAGAGACCCAGTACTTC
CASSPVGETQYF
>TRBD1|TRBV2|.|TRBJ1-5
TGTGCCAGCAGTGGGCAGGGGGGAAGCAATCAGCCCCAGCATTTT
CASSGQGGSNQPQHF
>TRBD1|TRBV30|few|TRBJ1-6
TGTGCCTGGAAAGGACAGGGGTTGCATTCACCCCTCCACTTT
CAWKGQGLHSPLHF
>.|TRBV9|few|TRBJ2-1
TGTGCCAGCAGCGTAAGCACAGCCCGCTACAATGAGCAGTTCTTC
CASSVSTARYNEQFF
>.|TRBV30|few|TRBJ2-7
TGTGCCTGGAACCAAGCGGCCTACGAGCAGTACTTC
CAWNQAAYEQYF
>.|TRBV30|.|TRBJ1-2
TGTGCCTGGAATATTTTTGGGGACACAACTTTGGAAGGCTACACCTTC
CAWNIFGDTTLEGYTF
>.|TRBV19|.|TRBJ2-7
TGTGCCAGTAGTATAACGGGACATTCCTACGAGCAGTACTTC
CASSITGHSYEQYF
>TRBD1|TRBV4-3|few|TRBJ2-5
TGCGCCAGCAGCCAGGACAGGGGGCAGACCCAGTACTTC
CASSQDRGQTQYF
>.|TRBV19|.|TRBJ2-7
TGTGCCAGTAGTATCCCCGGGATCCGTACTGGGGAGCAGTACTTC
CASSIPGIRTGEQYF
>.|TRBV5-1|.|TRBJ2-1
TGCGCCAGCAGCTCCATAAATAGCGGTGCCTACAATGAGCAGTTCTTC
CASSSINSGAYNEQFF
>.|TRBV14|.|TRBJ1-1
TGTGCCAGCAGCCTTAATCCCGGGACTGAAGCTTTCTTT
CASSLNPGTEAFF
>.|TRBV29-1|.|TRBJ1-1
TGCAGCGTTAAACGCCTTGGGGAGGGGATGATGAACACTGAAGCTTTCTTT
CSVKRLGEGMMNTEAFF
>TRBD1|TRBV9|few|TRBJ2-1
TGTGCCAGCAGCGTAGCCTGGGGGGGACAGGGGGCCAATGAGCAGTTCTTC
CASSVAWGGQGANEQFF
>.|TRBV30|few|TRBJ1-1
TGTGCCTGGAGCTCCAGTCCTGAAGCTTTCTTT
CAWSSSPEAFF
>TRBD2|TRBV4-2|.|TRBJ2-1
TGTGCCAGCAGCCAAGATGGGAGCGGGGACAATGAGCAGTTCTTC
CASSQDGSGDNEQFF
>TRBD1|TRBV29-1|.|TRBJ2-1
TGCAGCGTTGAAGATTTTCGCAGGGGGCTAAATGAGCAGTTCTTC
CSVEDFRRGLNEQFF
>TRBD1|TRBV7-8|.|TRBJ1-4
TGTGCCAGCAGCTTGAACCGGGACAGGCCTAATGAAAAACTGTTTTTT
CASSLNRDRPNEKLFF
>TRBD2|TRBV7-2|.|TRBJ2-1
TGTGCCAGCAGCTTAGGGACTAGCGTCTACAATGAGCAGTTCTTC
CASSLGTSVYNEQFF
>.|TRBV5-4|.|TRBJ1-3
TGTGCCAGCAGCGTAAGCGGGGCAAGCTCTGGAAACACCATATATTTT
CASSVSGASSGNTIYF
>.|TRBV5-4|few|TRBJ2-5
TGTGCCAGCAGCTTCGGGTTCCAAGAGACCCAGTACTTC
CASSFGFQETQYF
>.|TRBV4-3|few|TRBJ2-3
TGCGCCAGCAGCTCGGGTGGGGCAGCAAACACAGATACGCAGTATTTT
CASSSGGAANTDTQYF
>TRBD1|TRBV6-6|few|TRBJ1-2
TGTGCCAGCAGTAGAGAGGGGGCGACTAACTATGGCTACACCTTC
CASSREGATNYGYTF
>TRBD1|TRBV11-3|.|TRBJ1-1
TGTGCCAGCAGCTCAAACAGGGGGAACACTGAAGCTTTCTTT
CASSSNRGNTEAFF
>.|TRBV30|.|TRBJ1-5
TGTGCCTGGAGTGTGGGGATACAGGGAGGGCAGCCCCAGCATTTT
CAWSVGIQGGQPQHF
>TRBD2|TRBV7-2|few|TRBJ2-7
TGTGCCAGCAGCTTAGGGGGGGGAACCTACGAGCAGTACTTC
CASSLGGGTYEQYF
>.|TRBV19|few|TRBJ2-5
TGTGCCAGTAGTAACCAGGGCCAAGAGACCCAGTACTTC
CASSNQGQETQYF
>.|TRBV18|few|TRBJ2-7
TGTGCCAGCTCACCGGACAGCGCTACCTACGAGCAGTACTTC
CASSPDSATYEQYF
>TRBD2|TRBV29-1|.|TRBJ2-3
TGCAGCGTTGAAGGAGGCGGGGGAGGCACAGATACGCAGTATTTT
CSVEGGGGGTDTQYF
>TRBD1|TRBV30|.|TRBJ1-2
TGTGCCTCCTACCGGGACAGGGCCCATGGCTACACCTTC
CASYRDRAHGYTF
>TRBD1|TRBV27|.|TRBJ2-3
TGTGCCAGCAGTCTATGGACAGGGAGCACAGATACGCAGTATTTT
CASSLWTGSTDTQYF
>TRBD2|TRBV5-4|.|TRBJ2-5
TGTGCCAGCAGCATAGGACTAGCGGGAAGAGGAGAGACCCAGTACTTC
CASSIGLAGRGETQYF
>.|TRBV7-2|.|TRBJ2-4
TGTGCCAGCAGCCAGAACATGGGGCCTAGTCCTCAGTACTTC
CASSQNMGPSPQYF
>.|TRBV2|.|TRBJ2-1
TGTGCCAGCAGTCGACAGTACAATGAGCAGTTCTTC
CASSRQYNEQFF
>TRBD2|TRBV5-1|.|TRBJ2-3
TGCGCCAGCAGCACAGTAGCGGGAGGTTCAGATACGCAGTATTTT
CASSTVAGGSDTQYF
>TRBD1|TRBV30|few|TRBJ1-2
TGTGCCTGGAGTGTAATCTCGCAGGGGGCGCCGGGCGGCTACACCTTC
CAWSVISQGAPGGYTF
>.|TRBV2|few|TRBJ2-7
TGTGCCAGCAGTGAAGAAAGGGGGACCTACGAGCAGTACTTC
CASSEERGTYEQYF